The 5 T cell receptor beta chains in this list originate from one sample, sequenced in a study of T cell responses to AZD1222 COVID-19 vaccine. Profiling relied on immunoSEQ multiplex PCR, and the TCRdb table lists in-frame clones only, not all of them. The sample yields some 150,000 clones, around nine tenths seen once. The sample consisted of peripheral blood, taken 28 days after the second AZD1222 dose. The source is an adult who received the AZD1222 COVID-19 vaccine.

V usage is TRBV7-6 and J usage is TRBJ2-1; 7 nucleotides align to TRBD2. This CDR3 is built from 15 residues. V gave up 3 bases and J gave up 7 bases; unmatched junction bases: 9. Germline assignment: CDR1 SGHVS and CDR2 FNYEAQ. CDR3 sequence reads: CASSFDGRSGNEQFF. Here the CDR3 DNA reads TGTGCCAGCAGCTTTGACGGGAGGAGCGGGAATGAGCAGTTCTTC.

The chain is built from TRBV5-8 and TRBJ1-5; D is unresolved. V was pared by 1 base and J by 2 bases, with 10 bases between. This CDR3 has 15 amino acids. Germline V gives CDR1 SGHTS, CDR2 YDEGEE. DNA of the CDR3: TGTGCCAGCAGCTTGAGGGAGGAGGGCAATCAGCCCCAGCATTTT. Protein: CASSLREEGNQPQHF.

This rearrangement joins TRBV27 to TRBJ2-1; 7 nucleotides line up with TRBD1. Trimming took 5 bases from V and 6 from J; bases not matched to a gene: 13. CDR3 length: 16 residues. Germline values: CDR1 MNHEY, CDR2 SMNVEV (reference sequence). CDR3 in amino acids: CASSPYARGLGNEQFF. The DNA of the CDR3 is TGTGCCAGCAGTCCTTACGCCAGGGGGTTGGGCAATGAGCAGTTCTTC.

This clone was observed a single time. V gene TRBV19 combines with J gene TRBJ1-1; no clear D. The CDR3 loop spans 15 amino acids. Germline lookup yields CDR1 LNHDA and CDR2 SQIVND (reference sequence). Trimming took off 7 bases at V and 0 bases at J, with 15 bases between the two ends. In nucleotides, the CDR3 is TGTGCCAGTAATAAGGCCGGAGCCTTGAACACTGAAGCTTTCTTT. This sequence encodes CASNKAGALNTEAFF.

The V call is TRBV3-1 (or the pseudogene TRBV3-2), the J call TRBJ2-5; 13 bases match TRBD2. Germline V gene lookup returns CDR1 LGHDT and CDR2 YNNKEL (reference sequence). With V trimmed by 6 bases and J by 6 bases, 13 bases remained unmatched. The CDR3 is 17 residues long. CDR3 sequence (DNA): TGTGCCAGCAGACAACTTACTAGCGGGAGGGGTTCGAAGACCCAGTACTTC. This translates into CASRQLTSGRGSKTQYF.